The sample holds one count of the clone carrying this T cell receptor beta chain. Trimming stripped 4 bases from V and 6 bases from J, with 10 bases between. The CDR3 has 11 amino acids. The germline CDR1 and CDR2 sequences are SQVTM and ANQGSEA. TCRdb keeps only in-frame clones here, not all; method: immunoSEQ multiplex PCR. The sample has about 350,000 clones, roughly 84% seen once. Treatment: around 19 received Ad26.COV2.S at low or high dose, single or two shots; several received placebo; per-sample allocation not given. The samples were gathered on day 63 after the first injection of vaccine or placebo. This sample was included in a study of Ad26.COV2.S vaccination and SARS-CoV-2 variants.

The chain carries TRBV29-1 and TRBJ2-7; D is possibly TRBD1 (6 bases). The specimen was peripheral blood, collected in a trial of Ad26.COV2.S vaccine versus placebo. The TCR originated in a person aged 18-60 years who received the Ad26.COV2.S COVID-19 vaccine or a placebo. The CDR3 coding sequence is TGCAGCGTTGGATGGGACACCGAGCAGTACTTC. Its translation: CSVGWDTEQYF.